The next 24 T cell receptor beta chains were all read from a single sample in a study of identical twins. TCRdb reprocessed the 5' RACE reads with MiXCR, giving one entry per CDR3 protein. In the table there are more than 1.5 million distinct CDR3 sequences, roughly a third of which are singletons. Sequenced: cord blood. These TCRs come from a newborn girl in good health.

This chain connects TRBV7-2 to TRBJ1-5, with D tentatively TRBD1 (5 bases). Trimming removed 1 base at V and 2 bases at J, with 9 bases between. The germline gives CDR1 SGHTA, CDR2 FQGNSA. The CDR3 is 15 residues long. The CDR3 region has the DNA TGTGCCAGCAGCTTAGACGCGGGGCGCAATCAGCCCCAGCATTTT. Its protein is CASSLDAGRNQPQHF.

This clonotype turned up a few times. CDR3 region: CASRKTLLAPTYEQYF. The CDR3, as DNA: TGCGCCAGCCGAAAAACCCTACTAGCGCCTACCTACGAGCAGTACTTC. The rearrangement links TRBV4-1 to TRBJ2-7; 7 positions agree with TRBD2. V lost 8 bases and J lost 2; bases outside the gene matches: 15. CDR3 length: 16 residues. Germline lookup yields CDR1 MGHRA and CDR2 YSYEKL.

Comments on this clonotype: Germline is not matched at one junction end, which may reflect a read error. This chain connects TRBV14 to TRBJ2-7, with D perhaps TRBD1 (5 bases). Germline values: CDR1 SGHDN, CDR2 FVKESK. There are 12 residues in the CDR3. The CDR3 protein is CASSQLTGEQYF. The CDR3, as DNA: TGTGCCAGCAGCCAGCTTACAGGCGAGCAGTACTTT. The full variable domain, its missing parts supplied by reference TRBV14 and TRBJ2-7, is EAGVTQFPSHSVIEKGQTVTLRCDPISGHDNLYWYRRVMGKEIKFLLHFVKESKQDESGMPNNRFLAERTGGTYSTLKVQPAELEDSGVYFCASSQLTGEQYFGPGTRLTVT.

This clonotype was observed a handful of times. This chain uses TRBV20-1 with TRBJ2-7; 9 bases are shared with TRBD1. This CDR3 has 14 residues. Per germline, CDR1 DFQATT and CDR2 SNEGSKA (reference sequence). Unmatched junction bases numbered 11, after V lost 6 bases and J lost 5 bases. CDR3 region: CSATMTGGGDEQYF. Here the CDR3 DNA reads TGCAGTGCCACGATGACAGGGGGAGGGGACGAGCAGTACTTC.

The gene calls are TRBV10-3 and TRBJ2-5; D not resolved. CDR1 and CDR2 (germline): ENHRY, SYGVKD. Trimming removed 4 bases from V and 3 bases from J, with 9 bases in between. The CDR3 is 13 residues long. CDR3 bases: TGTGCCATCAGTGGAAACCCGGAAGAGACCCAGTACTTC. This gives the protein CAISGNPEETQYF.

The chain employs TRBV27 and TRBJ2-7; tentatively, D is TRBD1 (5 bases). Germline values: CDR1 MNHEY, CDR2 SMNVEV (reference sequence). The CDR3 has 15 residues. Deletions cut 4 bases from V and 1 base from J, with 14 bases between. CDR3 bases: TGTGCCAGCAGTTCTAACTTAGGGGCGTCCTACGAGCAGTACTTC. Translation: CASSSNLGASYEQYF.

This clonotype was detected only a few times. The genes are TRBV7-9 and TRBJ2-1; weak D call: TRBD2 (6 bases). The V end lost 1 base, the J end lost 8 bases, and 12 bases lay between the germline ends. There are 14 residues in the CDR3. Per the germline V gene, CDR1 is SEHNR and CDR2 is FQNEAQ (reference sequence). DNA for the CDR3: TGTGCCAGCAGCTTAGAGACTAGTATCTATGAGCAGTTCTTC. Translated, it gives CASSLETSIYEQFF.

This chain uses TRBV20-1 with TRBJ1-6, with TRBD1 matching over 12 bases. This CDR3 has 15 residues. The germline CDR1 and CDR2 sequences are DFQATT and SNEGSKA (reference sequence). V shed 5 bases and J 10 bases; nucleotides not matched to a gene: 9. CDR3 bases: TGCAGTGCTGTCCCGGGACAGGGGGCAGGATCACCCCTCCACTTT. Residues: CSAVPGQGAGSPLHF.

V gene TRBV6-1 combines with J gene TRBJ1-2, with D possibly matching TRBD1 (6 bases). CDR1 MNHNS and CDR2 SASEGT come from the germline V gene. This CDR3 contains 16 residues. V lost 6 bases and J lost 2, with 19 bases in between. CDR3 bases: TGTGCCAGCAGCGAACACCTGGGGGCTTCAAACTATGGCTACACCTTC. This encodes CASSEHLGASNYGYTF.

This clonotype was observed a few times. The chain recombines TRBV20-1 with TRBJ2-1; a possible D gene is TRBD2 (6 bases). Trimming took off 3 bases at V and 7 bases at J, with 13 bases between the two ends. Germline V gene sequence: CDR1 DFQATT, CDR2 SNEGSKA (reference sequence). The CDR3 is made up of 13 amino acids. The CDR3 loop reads CSASGGFVNEQFF. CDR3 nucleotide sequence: TGCAGTGCTAGTGGGGGGTTCGTGAATGAGCAGTTCTTC.

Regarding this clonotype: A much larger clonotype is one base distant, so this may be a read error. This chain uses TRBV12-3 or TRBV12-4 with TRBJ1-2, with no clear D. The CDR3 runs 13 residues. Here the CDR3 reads CASRLGRGDGYTF. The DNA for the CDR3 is TGTGCCAGCCGTTTAGGTCGGGGAGATGGCTACACCTTC.

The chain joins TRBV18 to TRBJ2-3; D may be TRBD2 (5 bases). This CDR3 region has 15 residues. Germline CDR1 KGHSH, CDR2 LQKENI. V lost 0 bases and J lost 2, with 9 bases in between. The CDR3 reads CASSPPGEFTDTQYF. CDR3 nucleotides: TGTGCCAGCTCACCACCGGGAGAGTTCACAGATACGCAGTATTTT.

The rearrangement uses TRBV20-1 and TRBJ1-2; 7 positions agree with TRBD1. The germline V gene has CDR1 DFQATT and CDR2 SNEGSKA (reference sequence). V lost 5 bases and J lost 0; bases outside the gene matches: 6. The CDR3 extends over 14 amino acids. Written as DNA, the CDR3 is TGCAGTGCTCGCCGACAGGGCTCTAACTATGGCTACACCTTC. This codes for CSARRQGSNYGYTF.

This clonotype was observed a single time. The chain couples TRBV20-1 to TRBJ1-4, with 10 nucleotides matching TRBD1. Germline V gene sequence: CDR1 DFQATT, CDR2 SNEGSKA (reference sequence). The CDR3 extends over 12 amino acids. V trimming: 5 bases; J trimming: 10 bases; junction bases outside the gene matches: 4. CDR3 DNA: TGCAGTGCTCGGGACAGGGGAAGAAAACTGTTTTTT. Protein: CSARDRGRKLFF.

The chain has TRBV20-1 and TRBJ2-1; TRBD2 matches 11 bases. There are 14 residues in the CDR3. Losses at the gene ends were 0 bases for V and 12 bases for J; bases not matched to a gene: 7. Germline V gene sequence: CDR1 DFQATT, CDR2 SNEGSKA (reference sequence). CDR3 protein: CSARDPVGLAVQFF. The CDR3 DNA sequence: TGCAGTGCTAGAGATCCTGTGGGACTAGCGGTGCAGTTCTTC.

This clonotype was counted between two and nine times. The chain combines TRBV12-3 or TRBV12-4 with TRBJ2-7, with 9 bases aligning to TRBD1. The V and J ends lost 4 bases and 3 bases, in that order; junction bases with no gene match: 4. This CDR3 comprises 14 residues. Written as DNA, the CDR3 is TGTGCCAGCAGTTACAGACAGGGGGACTACGAGCAGTACTTC. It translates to CASSYRQGDYEQYF.

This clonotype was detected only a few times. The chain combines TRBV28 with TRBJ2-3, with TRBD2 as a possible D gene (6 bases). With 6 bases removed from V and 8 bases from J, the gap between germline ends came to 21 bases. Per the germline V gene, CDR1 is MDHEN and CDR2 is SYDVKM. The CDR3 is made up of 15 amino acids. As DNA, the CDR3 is TGTGCCAGCAGGACCCCATCTGCGGGGACCCCTACGCAGTATTTT. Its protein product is CASRTPSAGTPTQYF.

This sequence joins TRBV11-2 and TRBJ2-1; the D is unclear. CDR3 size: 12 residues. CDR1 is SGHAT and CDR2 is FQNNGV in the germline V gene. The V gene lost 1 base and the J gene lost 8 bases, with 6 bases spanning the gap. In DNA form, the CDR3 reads TGTGCCAGCAGCTTAGTGTTGTATGAGCAGTTCTTC. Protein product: CASSLVLYEQFF.

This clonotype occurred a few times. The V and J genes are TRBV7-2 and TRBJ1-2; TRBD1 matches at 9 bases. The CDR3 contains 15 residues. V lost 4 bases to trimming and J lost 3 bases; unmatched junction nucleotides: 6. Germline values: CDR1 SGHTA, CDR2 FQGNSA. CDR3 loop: CASSSRTGEDYGYTF. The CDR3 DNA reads TGTGCCAGCAGCTCTCGGACAGGGGAGGACTATGGCTACACCTTC.

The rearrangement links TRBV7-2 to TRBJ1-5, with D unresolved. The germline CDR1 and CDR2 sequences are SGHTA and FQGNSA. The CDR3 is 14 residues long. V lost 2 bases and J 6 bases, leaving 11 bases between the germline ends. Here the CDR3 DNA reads TGTGCCAGCAGCTTATCCCACAAAGGTCAGCCCCAGCATTTT. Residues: CASSLSHKGQPQHF.

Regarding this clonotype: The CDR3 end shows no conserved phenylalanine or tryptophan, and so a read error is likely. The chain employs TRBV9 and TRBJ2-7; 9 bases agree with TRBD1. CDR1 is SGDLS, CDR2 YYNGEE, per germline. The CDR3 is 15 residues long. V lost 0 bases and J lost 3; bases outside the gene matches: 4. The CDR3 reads CASSVDRDRDYEQYY. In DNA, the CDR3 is TGTGCCAGCAGCGTAGACCGGGACAGGGACTACGAGCAGTACTAC.

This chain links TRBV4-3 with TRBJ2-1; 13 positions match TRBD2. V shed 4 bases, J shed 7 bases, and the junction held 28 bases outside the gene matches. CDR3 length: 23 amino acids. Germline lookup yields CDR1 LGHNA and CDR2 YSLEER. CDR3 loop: CASSRRVIGKQELAGGPGNEQFF. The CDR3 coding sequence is TGCGCCAGCAGCCGCAGGGTGATAGGAAAACAGGAACTAGCGGGAGGGCCGGGTAATGAGCAGTTCTTC.

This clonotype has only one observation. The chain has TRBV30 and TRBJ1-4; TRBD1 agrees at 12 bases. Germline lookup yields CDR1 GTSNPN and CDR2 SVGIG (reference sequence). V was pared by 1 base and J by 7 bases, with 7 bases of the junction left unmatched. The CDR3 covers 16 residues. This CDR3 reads CAWSAGQGAEGEKLFF. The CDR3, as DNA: TGTGCCTGGAGTGCGGGACAGGGGGCTGAGGGTGAAAAACTGTTTTTT.

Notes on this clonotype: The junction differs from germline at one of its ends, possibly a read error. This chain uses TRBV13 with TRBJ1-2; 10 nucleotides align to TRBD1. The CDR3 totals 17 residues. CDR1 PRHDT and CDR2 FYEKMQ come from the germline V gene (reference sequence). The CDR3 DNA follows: TGTGCCAGCAGCTCAACCTCGGGGACAGGGGTTTACTATGGCCACACCTTC. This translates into CASSSTSGTGVYYGHTF. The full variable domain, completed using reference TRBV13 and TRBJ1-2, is AAGVIQSPRHLIKEKRETATLKCYPIPRHDTVYWYQQGPGQDPQFLISFYEKMQSDKGSIPDRFSAQQFSDYHSELNMSSLELGDSALYFCASSSTSGTGVYYGHTFGSGTRLTVV.